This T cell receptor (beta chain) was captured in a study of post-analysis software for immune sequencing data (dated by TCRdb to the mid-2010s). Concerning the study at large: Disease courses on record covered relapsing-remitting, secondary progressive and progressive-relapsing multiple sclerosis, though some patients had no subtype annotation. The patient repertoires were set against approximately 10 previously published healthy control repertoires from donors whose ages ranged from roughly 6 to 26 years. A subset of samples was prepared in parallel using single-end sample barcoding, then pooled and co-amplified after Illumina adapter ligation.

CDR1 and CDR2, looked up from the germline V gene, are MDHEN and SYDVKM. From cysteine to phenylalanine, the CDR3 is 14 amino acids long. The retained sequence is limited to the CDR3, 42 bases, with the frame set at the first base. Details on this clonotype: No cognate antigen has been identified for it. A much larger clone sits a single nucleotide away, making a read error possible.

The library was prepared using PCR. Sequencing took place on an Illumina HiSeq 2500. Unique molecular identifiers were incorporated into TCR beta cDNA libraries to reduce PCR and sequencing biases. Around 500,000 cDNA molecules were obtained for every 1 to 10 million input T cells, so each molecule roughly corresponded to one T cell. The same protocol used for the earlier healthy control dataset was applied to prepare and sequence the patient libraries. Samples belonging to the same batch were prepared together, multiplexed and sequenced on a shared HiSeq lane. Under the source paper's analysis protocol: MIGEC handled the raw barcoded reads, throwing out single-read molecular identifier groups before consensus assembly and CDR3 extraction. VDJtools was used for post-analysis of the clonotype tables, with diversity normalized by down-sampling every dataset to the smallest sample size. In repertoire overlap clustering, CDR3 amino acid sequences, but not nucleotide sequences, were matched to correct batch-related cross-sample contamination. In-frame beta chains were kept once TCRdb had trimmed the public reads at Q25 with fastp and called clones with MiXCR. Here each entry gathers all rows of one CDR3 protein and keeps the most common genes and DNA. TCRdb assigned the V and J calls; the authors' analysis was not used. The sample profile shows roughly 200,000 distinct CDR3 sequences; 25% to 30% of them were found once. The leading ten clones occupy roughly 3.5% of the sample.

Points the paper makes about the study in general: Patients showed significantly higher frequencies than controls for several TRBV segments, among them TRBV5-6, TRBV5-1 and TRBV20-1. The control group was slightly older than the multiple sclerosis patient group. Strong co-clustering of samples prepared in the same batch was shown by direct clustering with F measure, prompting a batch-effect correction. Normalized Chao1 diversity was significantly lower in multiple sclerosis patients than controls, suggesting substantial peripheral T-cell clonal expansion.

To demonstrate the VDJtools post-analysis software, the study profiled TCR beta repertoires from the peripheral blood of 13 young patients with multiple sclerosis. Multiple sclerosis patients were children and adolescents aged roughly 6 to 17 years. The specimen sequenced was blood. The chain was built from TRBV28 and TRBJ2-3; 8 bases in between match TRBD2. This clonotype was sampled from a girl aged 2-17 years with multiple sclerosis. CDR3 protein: CVSNNAGGADTQYF. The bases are TGTGTCAGCAATAACGCGGGAGGTGCAGATACGCAGTATTTT.